What follows are 15 T cell receptor beta chains derived from one specimen sequenced in a study of chemoradiotherapy in HPV16-positive cancers. Some clones are missing from TCRdb's copy, which holds only in-frame ones; the method was immunoSEQ multiplex PCR. The repertoire includes about 32,000 clones, approximately 88% of them detected once, and approximately 5% sits in the top ten. This material consisted of blood, taken from a patient who underwent chemoradiotherapy. These receptor sequences come from a human donor with HPV-associated anogenital cancer.

The chain links TRBV5-1 to TRBJ1-2; 7 bases are a match to TRBD1. CDR1 is SGHRS and CDR2 is YFSETQ in the germline V gene. This CDR3 comprises 12 residues. Losses at the gene ends were 4 bases for V and 8 bases for J; bases not matched to a gene: 5. CDR3 nucleotides: TGCGCCAGCAGCCAGGGGGAGGGCGGCTACACCTTC. Translating it yields CASSQGEGGYTF.

V is TRBV10-3 and J is TRBJ2-2; 7 nucleotides line up with TRBD2. After removal of 10 bases from V and 3 bases from J, the junction contained 8 bases not matched to a gene. This CDR3 region has 14 residues. Germline V CDR1 and CDR2: ENHRY, SYGVKD. In DNA form, the CDR3 reads TGTGCCACCCGTGGGGGAGGGGACACCGGGGAGCTGTTTTTT. It specifies CATRGGGDTGELFF.

The genes are TRBV5-1 and TRBJ1-2, with D hard to call. Trimming left V 0 bases short and J 4 bases short, with 13 bases between. CDR1 SGHRS and CDR2 YFSETQ come from the germline V gene. The CDR3 covers 15 residues. CDR3 amino acids: CASSLVGGDFYGYTF. The DNA for the CDR3 is TGCGCCAGCAGCTTGGTCGGAGGAGACTTCTATGGCTACACCTTC.

The chain combines TRBV18 with TRBJ1-5; D is possibly TRBD1 (6 bases). The germline V gene encodes CDR1 KGHSH and CDR2 LQKENI. Deletions cut 6 bases from V and 0 bases from J, with 15 bases between. The CDR3 runs 16 residues. The DNA of the CDR3 is TGTGCCAGCTCGCCGAGTACAGGGAATAGCAATCAGCCCCAGCATTTT. It encodes CASSPSTGNSNQPQHF. The variable domain in full, completed from reference TRBV18 and TRBJ1-5, reads NAGVMQNPRHLVRRRGQEARLRCSPMKGHSHVYWYRQLPEEGLKFMVYLQKENIIDESGMPKERFSAEFPKEGPSILRIQQVVRGDSAAYFCASSPSTGNSNQPQHFGDGTRLSIL.

The CDR3 protein is CASSTQGGTNQPQHF. DNA for the CDR3: TGTGCCAGCAGCACCCAAGGGGGTACCAATCAGCCCCAGCATTTT. The chain links TRBV9 to TRBJ1-5, with D possibly being TRBD1 (6 bases). This CDR3 contains 15 residues. Germline CDR1 SGDLS, CDR2 YYNGEE. Trimming removed 4 bases from V and 3 bases from J, with 14 bases in between.

This chain uses TRBV5-6 with TRBJ1-1, with 8 nucleotides matching TRBD1. Germline V gene sequence: CDR1 SGHDT, CDR2 YYEEEE. V lost 1 base and J lost 0; bases outside the gene matches: 8. The CDR3 spans 17 residues. In nucleotides, the CDR3 is TGTGCCAGCAGCTTGTCTTGGACAGGGCGTATGAACACTGAAGCTTTCTTT. Its translation: CASSLSWTGRMNTEAFF. The full variable domain, its missing parts supplied by reference TRBV5-6 and TRBJ1-1, is DAGVTQSPTHLIKTRGQQVTLRCSPKSGHDTVSWYQQALGQGPQFIFQYYEEEERQRGNFPDRFSGHQFPNYSSELNVNALLLGDSALYLCASSLSWTGRMNTEAFFGQGTRLTVV.

The chain uses TRBV2 and TRBJ2-3, with D unresolved. This CDR3 has 13 amino acids. Germline V gene data show CDR1 as SNHLY and CDR2 as FYNNEI. V dropped 0 bases and J dropped 4 bases, with 5 bases sitting between them. DNA for the CDR3: TGTGCCAGCAGTGAAGCAATTGCAGATACGCAGTATTTT. Protein sequence: CASSEAIADTQYF.

The chain has TRBV10-3 and TRBJ2-5; perhaps TRBD2 as D (6 bases). The CDR3 loop spans 15 amino acids. V was clipped by 0 bases and J by 5 bases, with 13 bases between them. Germline CDR1 and CDR2: ENHRY and SYGVKD. The CDR3 nucleotides are TGTGCCATCAGTGAGTCAGACGGGGGTACTGAGACCCAGTACTTC. This translates into CAISESDGGTETQYF.

The V call is TRBV5-1, the J call TRBJ1-2; D is ambiguous. Deletions cut 4 bases from V and 4 bases from J, with 11 bases between. The CDR3 is 13 residues long. Per germline, CDR1 SGHRS and CDR2 YFSETQ. CDR3 coding DNA: TGCGCCAGCAGCGCCGGAGCAGGCTATGGCTACACCTTC. Translated, it gives CASSAGAGYGYTF.

The rearrangement joins TRBV6-5 to TRBJ2-5; TRBD2 is a possible D gene (7 bases). Germline V gene lookup returns CDR1 MNHEY and CDR2 SVGAGI. Trimming removed 5 bases from V and 7 bases from J, with 14 bases in between. This CDR3 is built from 13 residues. Here the CDR3 reads CASSQGRGATQYF. CDR3 DNA: TGTGCCAGCAGTCAGGGCCGGGGGGCGACCCAGTACTTC.

The chain uses TRBV10-3 and TRBJ2-7, with TRBD1 matching over 8 bases. Germline V gene lookup returns CDR1 ENHRY and CDR2 SYGVKD. This CDR3 has 15 amino acids. With V trimmed by 6 bases and J by 0 bases, 7 bases remained unmatched. CDR3 sequence: CAIRVGQASSYEQYF. CDR3 in DNA: TGTGCCATCAGGGTGGGACAGGCGAGCTCCTACGAGCAGTACTTC.

Details on this clone: The junction does not match germline at one end; this may be a read error. The chain couples TRBV5-1 to TRBJ2-2, with D uncertain. Germline V CDR1 and CDR2: SGHRS, YFSETQ. CDR3 length equals 15 residues. The CDR3 DNA follows: TGTGCCAGCAGCCTAGGGCGGTGGGACACCGGGGAGCTGTTTTTT. It encodes CASSLGRWDTGELFF.

The chain combines TRBV6-6 with TRBJ2-3; D uncertain. The V end was cut by 6 bases, the J end by 6 bases, with 13 bases between. The germline V gene has CDR1 MNHNY and CDR2 SVGAGI (reference sequence). The CDR3 contains 13 residues. The CDR3 region has the DNA TGTGCCAGCAGCCCCCGCCTCTTCGATACGCAGTATTTT. It is translated as CASSPRLFDTQYF.

The V call is TRBV10-3, the J call TRBJ2-7; D is undetermined. The CDR3 sequence is 13 residues long. The germline V and J ends were trimmed by 4 bases and 0 bases, with 7 bases remaining between them. In germline, CDR1 is ENHRY, CDR2 SYGVKD. The CDR3 bases are TGTGCCATCAGTGCCCCGTCCTCCTACGAGCAGTACTTC. Translated: CAISAPSSYEQYF.

The CDR3, as DNA: TGTGCCAGCAGCGTCATCGGCAGGCCGGGACTAGCCTACGAGCAGTACTTC. Translation: CASSVIGRPGLAYEQYF. V and J are TRBV5-5 and TRBJ2-7; 8 bases agree with TRBD2. V was clipped by 4 bases and J by 2 bases; unmatched bases: 14. This CDR3 has 17 residues. Germline V gene sequence: CDR1 SGHKS, CDR2 YYEKEE (reference sequence).